This T cell receptor (beta chain) was sequenced in a study of regulatory T cells in long-lasting Graves disease. Study as a whole: The study counted Graves' disease as persistent given over 5 years of antithyroid drugs and positive TSH receptor antibodies. Points from the study as a whole: Only a small sample size was used, which may have cut accuracy.

Arm-PCR of CDR3 regions with iRepertoire HTBI primers generated TCR beta libraries. How the authors handled the data: Sequenced samples collectively carried 55 to 80 TRBV and 14 TRBJ segments. From the multiplex PCR reads, TCRdb called clonotypes with MiXCR, one entry per CDR3 protein. These V and J calls originate from TCRdb's pipeline instead of the authors' own analysis. Of hundreds of thousands of distinct CDR3 sequences listed, around 20% are singletons. Per germline, CDR1 WSHSY and CDR2 SAAADI. J lost 7 bases, V lost 6 bases, and 7 bases had no gene match. The CDR3 extends over 13 amino acids. This clonotype was seen ten or more times. Its target is unknown. The time point was: persistent/refractory GD, antithyroid drugs over 5 years with positive TRAb. From RNA extracted from PBMCs, the TCR library was made. American Thyroid Association guidelines defined how Graves' disease was diagnosed.

The specimen was peripheral blood mononuclear cells (PBMCs), collected when the disease was refractory, from a patient treated with antithyroid drugs. The rearrangement uses TRBV10-2 and TRBJ1-1; 8 bases agree with TRBD1. This sequence was found in a female donor with Graves disease. This CDR3 reads CASRDRVRGEAFF. The DNA of the CDR3 is TGCGCCAGCAGGGACAGGGTGAGGGGTGAAGCTTTCTTT.